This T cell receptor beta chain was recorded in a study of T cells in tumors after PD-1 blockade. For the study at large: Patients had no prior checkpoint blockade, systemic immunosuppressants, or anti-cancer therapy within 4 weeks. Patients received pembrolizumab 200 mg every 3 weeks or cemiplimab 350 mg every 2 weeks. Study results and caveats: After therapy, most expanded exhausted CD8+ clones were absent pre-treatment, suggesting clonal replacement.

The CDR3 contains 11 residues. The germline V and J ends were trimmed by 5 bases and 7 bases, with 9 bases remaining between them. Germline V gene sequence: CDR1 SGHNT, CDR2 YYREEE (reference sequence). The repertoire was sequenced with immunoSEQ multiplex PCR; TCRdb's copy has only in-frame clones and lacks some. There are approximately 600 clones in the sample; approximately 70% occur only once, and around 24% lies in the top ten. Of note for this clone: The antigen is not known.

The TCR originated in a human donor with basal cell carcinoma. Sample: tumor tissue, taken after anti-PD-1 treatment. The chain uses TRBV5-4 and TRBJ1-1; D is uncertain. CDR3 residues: CASRAGIEAFF. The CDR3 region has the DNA TGTGCCAGCAGGGCCGGCATTGAAGCTTTCTTT.